This T cell receptor beta chain originates from a study of response to subunit inactivated influenza vaccine. MiXCR was run by TCRdb on the RT-PCR reads, yielding one entry per CDR3 protein. The data contain around 570,000 distinct CDR3 sequences, roughly 12% of them singletons. The germline gives CDR1 MNHNS, CDR2 SASEGT. Unmatched junction bases numbered 11, after V lost 10 bases and J lost 8 bases. The CDR3 length is 13 residues. These data also featured in a second study, about T cells expressing NK-cell markers. That work contributes: Beta-chain TCR cDNA was generated via 5'RACE template switching with UMIs. A few donors' CD3+CD56-NKG2C+ cells were dominated by the same clonotypes. Expanded clones of NKG2C+ T cells had an unclear HCMV specificity.

The chain is built from TRBV6-1 and TRBJ2-7; 10 bases fit TRBD1. The specimen was PBMCs from blood, collected on the day of vaccination. The clonotype originates from a man in his fifties who received an inactivated influenza vaccine. The CDR3: CATYHRDRGQQYF. The CDR3 DNA reads TGTGCCACCTACCACAGGGACAGGGGACAGCAGTACTTC.